This TCR beta chain is from a study of blood T cells in healthy people across ages. Germline lookup yields CDR1 SEHNR and CDR2 FQNEAQ (reference sequence). This CDR3 has 16 amino acids. V lost 5 bases and J 7 bases, leaving 24 bases between the germline ends. Comment on this clonotype: No antigen is known for it.

For the second PCR, which ran for roughly 7 to 11 cycles, a sample-barcoded 5' primer and a J-beta primer mix were used. TCRdb fed the 5' RACE reads into MiXCR, producing one record per CDR3 protein. The data contain about 810,000 distinct CDR3 sequences, about 37% of them singletons. Study conclusions and caveats: Expanded clonotype shifts may have been confounded, as the donors had an unknown CMV status. Naive CD4+ cells and diversity were both higher in long-lived donors than in aged donors.

The TCR originated in a man aged 18-30 years in good health. Sample: blood. The chain couples TRBV7-9 to TRBJ2-7; maybe TRBD2 (5 bases). CDR3 sequence: CASSPPGLSNPNEQYF. In nucleotides, the CDR3 is TGTGCCAGCAGCCCTCCCGGACTGAGCAACCCCAATGAGCAGTACTTC.